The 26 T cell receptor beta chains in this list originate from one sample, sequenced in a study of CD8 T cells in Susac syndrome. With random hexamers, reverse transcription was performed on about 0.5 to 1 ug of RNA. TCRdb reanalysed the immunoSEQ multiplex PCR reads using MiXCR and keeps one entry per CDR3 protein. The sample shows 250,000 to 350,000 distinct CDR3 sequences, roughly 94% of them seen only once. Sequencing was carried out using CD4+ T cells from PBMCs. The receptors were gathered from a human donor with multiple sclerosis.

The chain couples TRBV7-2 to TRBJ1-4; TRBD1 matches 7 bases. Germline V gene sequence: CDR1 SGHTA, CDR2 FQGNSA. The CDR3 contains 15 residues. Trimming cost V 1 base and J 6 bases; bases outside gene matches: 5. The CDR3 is CASSLVVGTDEKLFF. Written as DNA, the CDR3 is TGTGCCAGCAGCTTAGTTGTAGGGACAGATGAAAAACTGTTTTTT.

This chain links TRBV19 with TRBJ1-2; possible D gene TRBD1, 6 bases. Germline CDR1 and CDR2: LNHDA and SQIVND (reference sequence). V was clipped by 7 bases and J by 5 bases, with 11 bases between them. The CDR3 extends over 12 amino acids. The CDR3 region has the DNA TGTGCCAGTACCCAGGACAGATATGGCTACACCTTC. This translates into CASTQDRYGYTF.

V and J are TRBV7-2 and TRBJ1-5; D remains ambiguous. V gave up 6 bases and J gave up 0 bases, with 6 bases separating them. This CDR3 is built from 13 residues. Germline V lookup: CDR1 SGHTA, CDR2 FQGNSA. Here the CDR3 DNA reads TGTGCCAGCAGAAGAGATAGCAATCAGCCCCAGCATTTT. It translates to CASRRDSNQPQHF.

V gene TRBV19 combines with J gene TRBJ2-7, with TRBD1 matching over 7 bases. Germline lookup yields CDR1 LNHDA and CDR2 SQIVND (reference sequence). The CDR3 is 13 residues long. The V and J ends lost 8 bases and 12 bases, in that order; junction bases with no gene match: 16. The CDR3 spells CASRADREGFAYF. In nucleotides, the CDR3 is TGTGCCAGTCGGGCCGACAGGGAAGGATTTGCGTACTTC.

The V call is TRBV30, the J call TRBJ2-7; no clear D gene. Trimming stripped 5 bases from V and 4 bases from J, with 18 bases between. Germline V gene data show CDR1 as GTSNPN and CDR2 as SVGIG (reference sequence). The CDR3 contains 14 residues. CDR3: CAWESATTNYEQYF. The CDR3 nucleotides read TGTGCCTGGGAGTCAGCTACTACAAATTACGAGCAGTACTTC.

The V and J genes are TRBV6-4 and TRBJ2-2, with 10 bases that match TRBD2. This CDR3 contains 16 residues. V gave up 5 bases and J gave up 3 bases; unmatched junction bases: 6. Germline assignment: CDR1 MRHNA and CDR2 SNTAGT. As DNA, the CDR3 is TGTGCCAGCAGTCGGGTGCTAGCGGGGGACACCGGGGAGCTGTTTTTT. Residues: CASSRVLAGDTGELFF.

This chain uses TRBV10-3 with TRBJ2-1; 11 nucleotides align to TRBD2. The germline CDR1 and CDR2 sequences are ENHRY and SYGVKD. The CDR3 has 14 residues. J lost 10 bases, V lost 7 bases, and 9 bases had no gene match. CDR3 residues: CAITRPGLAGEQFF. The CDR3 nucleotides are TGTGCCATCACGCGACCCGGACTAGCGGGCGAGCAGTTCTTC.

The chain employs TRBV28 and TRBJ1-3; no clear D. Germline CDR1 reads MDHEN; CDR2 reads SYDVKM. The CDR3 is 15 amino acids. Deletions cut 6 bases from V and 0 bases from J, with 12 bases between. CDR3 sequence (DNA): TGTGCCAGCAGCCCGCCAGTGAACTCTGGAAACACCATATATTTT. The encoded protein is CASSPPVNSGNTIYF.

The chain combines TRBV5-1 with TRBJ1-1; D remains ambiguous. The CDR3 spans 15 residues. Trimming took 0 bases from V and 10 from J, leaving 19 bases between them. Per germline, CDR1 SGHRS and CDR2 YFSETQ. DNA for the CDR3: TGCGCCAGCAGCTTGGATGGGCAGTCTGGGTTGGTAGCTTTCTTT. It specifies CASSLDGQSGLVAFF. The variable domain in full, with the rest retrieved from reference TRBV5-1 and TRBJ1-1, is KAGVTQTPRYLIKTRGQQVTLSCSPISGHRSVSWYQQTPGQGLQFLFEYFSETQRNKGNFPGRFSGRQFSNSRSEMNVSTLELGDSALYLCASSLDGQSGLVAFFGQGTRLTVV.

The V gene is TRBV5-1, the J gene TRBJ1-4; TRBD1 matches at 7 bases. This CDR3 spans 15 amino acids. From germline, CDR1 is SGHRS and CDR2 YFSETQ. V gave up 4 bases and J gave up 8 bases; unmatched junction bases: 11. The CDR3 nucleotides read TGCGCCAGCAGCCTCGGGACAGCGGAGAGAGAAAAACTGTTTTTT. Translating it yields CASSLGTAEREKLFF.

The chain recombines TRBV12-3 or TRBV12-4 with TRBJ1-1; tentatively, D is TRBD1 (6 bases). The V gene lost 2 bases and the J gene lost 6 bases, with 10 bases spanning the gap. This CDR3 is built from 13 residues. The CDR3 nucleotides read TGTGCCAGCAGTTTATTCGGGACATCTGAAGCTTTCTTT. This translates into CASSLFGTSEAFF.

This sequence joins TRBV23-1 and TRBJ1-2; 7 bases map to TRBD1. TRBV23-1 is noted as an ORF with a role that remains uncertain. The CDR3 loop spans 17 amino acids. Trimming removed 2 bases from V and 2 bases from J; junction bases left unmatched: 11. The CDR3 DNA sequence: TGCGCCAGCAGTCAAGCTCAGGGGGGAGAGAGAAACTATGGCTACACCTTC. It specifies CASSQAQGGERNYGYTF.

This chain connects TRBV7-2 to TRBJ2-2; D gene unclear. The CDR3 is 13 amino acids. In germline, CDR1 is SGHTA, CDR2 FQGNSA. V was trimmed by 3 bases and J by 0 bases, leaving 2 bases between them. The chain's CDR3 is CASSFANTGELFF. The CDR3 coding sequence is TGTGCCAGCAGCTTTGCGAACACCGGGGAGCTGTTTTTT.

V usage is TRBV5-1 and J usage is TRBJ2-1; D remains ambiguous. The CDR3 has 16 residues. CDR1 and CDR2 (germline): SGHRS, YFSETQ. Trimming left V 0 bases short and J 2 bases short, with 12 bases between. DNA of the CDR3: TGCGCCAGCAGCTTGGTTCTCGCTATTGCCTACAATGAGCAGTTCTTC. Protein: CASSLVLAIAYNEQFF.

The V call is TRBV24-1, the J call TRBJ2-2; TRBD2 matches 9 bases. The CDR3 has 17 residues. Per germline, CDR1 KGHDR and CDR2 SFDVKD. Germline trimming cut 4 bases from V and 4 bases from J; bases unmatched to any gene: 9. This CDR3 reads CATSDHAGGSGTGELFF. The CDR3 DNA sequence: TGTGCCACCAGTGACCATGCGGGAGGGAGTGGCACCGGGGAGCTGTTTTTT.

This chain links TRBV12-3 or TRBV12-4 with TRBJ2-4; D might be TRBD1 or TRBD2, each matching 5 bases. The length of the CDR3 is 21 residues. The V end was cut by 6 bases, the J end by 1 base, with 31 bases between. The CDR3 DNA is TGTGCCAGCAGAGCCCCTGACAAGGGGATTTATGCGGGTGGGGCCAAAAACATTCAGTACTTC. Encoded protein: CASRAPDKGIYAGGAKNIQYF.

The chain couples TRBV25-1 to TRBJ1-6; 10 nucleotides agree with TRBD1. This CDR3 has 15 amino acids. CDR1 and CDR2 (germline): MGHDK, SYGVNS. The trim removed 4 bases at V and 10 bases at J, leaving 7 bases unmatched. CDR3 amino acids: CASSGPGTGDSPLHF. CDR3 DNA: TGTGCCAGCAGTGGTCCCGGGACAGGGGACTCACCCCTCCACTTT.

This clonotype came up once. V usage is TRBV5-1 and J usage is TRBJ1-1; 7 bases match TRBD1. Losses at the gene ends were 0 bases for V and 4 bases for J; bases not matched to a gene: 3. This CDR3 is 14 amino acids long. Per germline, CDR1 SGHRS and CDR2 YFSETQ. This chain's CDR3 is CASSLVHRGTEAFF. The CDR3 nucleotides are TGCGCCAGCAGCTTGGTTCACAGGGGCACTGAAGCTTTCTTT.

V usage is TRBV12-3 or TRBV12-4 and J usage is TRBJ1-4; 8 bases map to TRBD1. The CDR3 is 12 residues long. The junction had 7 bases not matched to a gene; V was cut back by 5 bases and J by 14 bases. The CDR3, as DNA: TGTGCCAGCAGTGTTTGGGGACAGGTCCTGTTTTTT. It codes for CASSVWGQVLFF.

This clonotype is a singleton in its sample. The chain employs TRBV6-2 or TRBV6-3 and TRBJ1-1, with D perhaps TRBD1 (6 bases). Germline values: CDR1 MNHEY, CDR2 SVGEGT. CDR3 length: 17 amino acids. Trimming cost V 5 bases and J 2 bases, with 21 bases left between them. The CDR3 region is CASSRDTQGRINTEAFF. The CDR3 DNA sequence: TGTGCCAGCAGTCGGGACACCCAGGGAAGGATAAACACTGAAGCTTTCTTT.

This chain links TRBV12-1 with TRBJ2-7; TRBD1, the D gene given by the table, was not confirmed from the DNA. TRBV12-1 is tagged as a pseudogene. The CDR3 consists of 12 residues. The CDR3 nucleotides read TGTGCCAGCTGGGGGACAGAGGACGAGCAGTACTTC. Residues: CASWGTEDEQYF.

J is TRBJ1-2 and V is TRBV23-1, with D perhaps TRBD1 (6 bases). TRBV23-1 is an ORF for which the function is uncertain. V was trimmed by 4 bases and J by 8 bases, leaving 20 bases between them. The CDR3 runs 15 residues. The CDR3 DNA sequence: TGCGCCAGCAGTCGGAGAAGCGGGGGGCGCTGGGGCTACACCTTC. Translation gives CASSRRSGGRWGYTF.

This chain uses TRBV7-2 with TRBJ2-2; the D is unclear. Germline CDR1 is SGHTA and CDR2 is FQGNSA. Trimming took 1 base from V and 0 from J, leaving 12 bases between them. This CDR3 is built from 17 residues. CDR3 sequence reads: CASSLGLTVPNTGELFF. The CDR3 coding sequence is TGTGCCAGCAGCTTAGGGCTTACAGTTCCGAACACCGGGGAGCTGTTTTTT. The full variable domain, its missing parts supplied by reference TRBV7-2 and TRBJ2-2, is GAGVSQSPSNKVTEKGKDVELRCDPISGHTALYWYRQSLGQGLEFLIYFQGNSAPDKSGLPSDRFSAERTGGSVSTLTIQRTQQEDSAVYLCASSLGLTVPNTGELFFGEGSRLTVL.

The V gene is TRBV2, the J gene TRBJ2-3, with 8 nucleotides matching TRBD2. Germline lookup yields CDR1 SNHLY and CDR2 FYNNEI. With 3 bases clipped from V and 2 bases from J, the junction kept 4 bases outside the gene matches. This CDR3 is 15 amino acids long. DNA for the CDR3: TGTGCCAGCAGTGATGAGACTAGCGACACAGATACGCAGTATTTT. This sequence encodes CASSDETSDTDTQYF. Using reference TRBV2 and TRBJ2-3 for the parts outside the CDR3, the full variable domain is EPEVTQTPSHQVTQMGQEVILRCVPISNHLYFYWYRQILGQKVEFLVSFYNNEISEKSEIFDDQFSVERPDGSNFTLKIRSTKLEDSAMYFCASSDETSDTDTQYFGPGTRLTVL.

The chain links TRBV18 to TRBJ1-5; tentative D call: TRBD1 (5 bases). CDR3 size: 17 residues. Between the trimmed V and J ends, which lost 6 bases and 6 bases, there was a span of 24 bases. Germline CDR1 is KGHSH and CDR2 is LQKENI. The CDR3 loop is CASSPARGAGLGQPQHF. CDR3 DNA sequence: TGTGCCAGCTCCCCCGCGAGGGGCGCAGGACTCGGTCAGCCCCAGCATTTT.

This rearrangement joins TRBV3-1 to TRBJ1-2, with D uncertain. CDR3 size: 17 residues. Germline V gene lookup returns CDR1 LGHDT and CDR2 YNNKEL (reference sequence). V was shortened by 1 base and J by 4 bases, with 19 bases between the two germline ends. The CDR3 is CASSQGLPLPRGYGYTF. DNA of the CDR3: TGTGCCAGCAGCCAAGGCCTCCCGCTCCCCCGGGGCTATGGCTACACCTTC.